The rows below give T cell receptor beta chains drawn from one sample of a study of cytomegalovirus exposure and HLA in healthy donors. TCRdb's copy holds only in-frame clones and misses some; the assay was immunoSEQ multiplex PCR. The profile shows about 130,000 clones, under 90% of them singletons. The sequenced material came from PBMCs. The receptors were gathered from a young man in good health and CMV-seronegative. CDR3s include the opening cysteine and the closing phenylalanine or tryptophan. The order of the fields is D gene, V gene, clone size, J gene, CDR3 protein, CDR3 DNA. A D gene is named only where the DNA matches it firmly. Some rows have no size entry. The others give once, few or many, or a class for an expanded clone.

.	TRBV11-2	.	TRBJ2-4	CASSVVENIQYF	TGTGCCAGCAGCGTAGTAGAGAACATTCAGTACTTC
.	TRBV7-7	.	TRBJ2-2	CASSFGAGNTGELFF	TGTGCTAGCAGCTTTGGGGCAGGGAACACCGGGGAGCTGTTTTTT
TRBD2	TRBV4-3	.	TRBJ2-1	CASSQRLVSGGAYNEQFF	TGCGCCAGCAGCCAACGGCTTGTTAGCGGGGGGGCCTACAATGAGCAGTTCTTC
TRBD1	TRBV5-1	.	TRBJ1-6	CASSLEGTVNSPLHF	TGCGCCAGCAGCTTGGAGGGGACAGTCAATTCACCCCTCCACTTT
.	TRBV10-3	once	TRBJ1-2	CAVPTVWGAGYGYTF	TGTGCCGTCCCGACCGTGTGGGGCGCGGGATATGGCTACACCTTC
.	TRBV5-1	few	TRBJ2-7	CASRPTVQAYEQYF	TGCGCCTCCCGGCCGACTGTACAAGCCTACGAGCAGTACTTC
.	TRBV5-4	.	TRBJ2-7	CASSPSRGEQYF	TGCGCCAGCAGCCCGTCCAGGGGCGAGCAGTACTTC
TRBD1	TRBV25-1	.	TRBJ2-7	CASRPGQKYEQYF	TGTGCCAGCAGGCCGGGACAGAAATACGAGCAGTACTTC
.	TRBV7-9	.	TRBJ2-1	CAGQRDSDEQFF	TGTGCCGGACAGAGAGATAGCGATGAGCAGTTCTTC
.	TRBV4-3	.	TRBJ1-2	CASSQEGAGNYGYTF	TGCGCCAGCAGCCAAGAGGGTGCAGGGAACTATGGCTACACCTTC
.	TRBV7-2	.	TRBJ2-3	CASSLRSSTDTQYF	TGTGCCAGCAGCCTCCGTAGCAGCACAGATACGCAGTATTTT
TRBD2	TRBV5-1	.	TRBJ2-1	CASRPGLAGINEQFF	TGCGCCAGCAGGCCCGGGCTAGCGGGGATCAATGAGCAGTTCTTC
.	TRBV15	.	TRBJ1-2	CATSRAGDGYTF	TGTGCCACCAGCAGAGCCGGGGATGGCTACACCTTC
.	TRBV10-1	few	TRBJ2-7	CASSEQVLSDEQYF	TGCGCCAGCAGTGAACAGGTTCTGAGCGACGAGCAGTACTTC
.	TRBV15	.	TRBJ1-5	CATSTPQDFNQPQHF	TGTGCCACCAGCACCCCCCAGGATTTCAATCAGCCCCAGCATTTT
.	TRBV30	few	TRBJ1-5	CAWSPHRVGIWTQHF	TGTGCCTGGAGTCCCCACAGGGTGGGGATCTGGACCCAGCATTTT
.	TRBV19	few	TRBJ1-1	CASSLGGNTEAFF	TGTGCCAGTAGTTTGGGGGGGAACACTGAAGCTTTCTTT
.	TRBV2	.	TRBJ2-2	CASTRGAKGGELFF	TGTGCCAGCACCCGTGGAGCGAAAGGCGGGGAGCTGTTTTTT
TRBD1	TRBV6-5	.	TRBJ1-2	CASSLGTAYGYTF	TGTGCCAGCAGTCTCGGGACAGCCTATGGCTACACCTTC
.	TRBV6-5	.	TRBJ2-5	CASSSGTGRETQYF	TGTGCCAGCAGTTCCGGGACGGGGAGGGAGACCCAGTACTTC
.	TRBV15	.	TRBJ1-4	CATSNLWTTTNEKLFF	TGTGCCACCAGCAACCTCTGGACAACAACTAATGAAAAACTGTTTTTT
TRBD1	TRBV12-5	.	TRBJ1-6	CASGPGQGGRRSPLHF	TGTGCTAGTGGTCCGGGACAGGGTGGTAGACGGTCACCCCTCCACTTT
.	TRBV14	.	TRBJ1-6	CASSQTGIVSPLHF	TGTGCCAGCAGCCAAACAGGGATCGTTTCACCCCTCCACTTT
.	TRBV7-9	.	TRBJ2-5	CASSLAQGRETQYF	TGTGCCAGCAGCTTAGCGCAGGGGCGGGAGACCCAGTACTTC
.	TRBV18	.	TRBJ2-1	CASSLRQDYNEQFF	TGTGCCAGCTCACTGAGACAGGATTACAATGAGCAGTTCTTC
TRBD1	TRBV27	once	TRBJ1-1	CASRRTGDTEAFF	TGTGCCAGCAGGCGGACAGGGGACACTGAAGCTTTCTTT